Below are 10 T cell receptor beta chains sequenced from a single sample in a study of cytomegalovirus exposure and HLA in healthy donors. The study ran its PCR with 60 Vbeta and 13 Jbeta primers. Produced via immunoSEQ multiplex PCR; TCRdb's table is partial and in-frame only. Among some 110,000 clones listed, 60% to 75% were seen once. The specimen was PBMCs. These receptors originate from a male donor in good health and CMV-seropositive.

The chain recombines TRBV4-2 with TRBJ1-2, with 8 positions matching TRBD1. Germline-derived CDR1 and CDR2 are LGHNA and YNFKEQ. The ends lost 1 base at V and 4 bases at J; junction bases unmatched: 2. This CDR3 is 14 amino acids long. The CDR3 protein is CASSQAGGIYGYTF. The DNA of the CDR3 is TGTGCCAGCAGCCAAGCAGGGGGCATCTATGGCTACACCTTC.

The chain couples TRBV19 to TRBJ2-3; 9 nucleotides line up with TRBD2. V was clipped by 9 bases and J by 0 bases; unmatched bases: 7. The CDR3 consists of 15 residues. CDR1 is LNHDA, CDR2 SQIVND, per germline (reference sequence). The CDR3 nucleotides are TGTGCCAGCACTGAGCGGGGGGTGAGCACAGATACGCAGTATTTT. This translates into CASTERGVSTDTQYF.

The rearrangement joins TRBV2 to TRBJ2-1, with TRBD1 matching over 10 bases. The CDR3 is 15 residues long. Germline V gene data show CDR1 as SNHLY and CDR2 as FYNNEI. Trimming took 6 bases from V and 3 from J; bases not matched to a gene: 5. The CDR3 region is CASREGQGIYNEQFF. The CDR3 DNA sequence: TGTGCCAGCAGGGAGGGACAGGGGATCTACAATGAGCAGTTCTTC.

The genes are TRBV7-2 and TRBJ1-5; D unclear. Germline V gene lookup returns CDR1 SGHTA and CDR2 FQGNSA. Trimming shortened V by 5 bases and J by 2 bases, and 7 bases separated the two germline ends. The CDR3 contains 13 residues. This CDR3 is CASSGQGNQPQHF. CDR3 sequence (DNA): TGTGCCAGCAGCGGCCAGGGCAATCAGCCCCAGCATTTT. Full variable domain (missing parts from reference TRBV7-2 and TRBJ1-5): GAGVSQSPSNKVTEKGKDVELRCDPISGHTALYWYRQSLGQGLEFLIYFQGNSAPDKSGLPSDRFSAERTGGSVSTLTIQRTQQEDSAVYLCASSGQGNQPQHFGDGTRLSIL.

The chain uses TRBV7-2 and TRBJ1-4; 7 nucleotides align to TRBD1. The CDR3 covers 14 residues. The germline CDR1 and CDR2 sequences are SGHTA and FQGNSA. V lost 3 bases to trimming and J lost 7 bases; unmatched junction nucleotides: 5. The CDR3 DNA is TGTGCCAGCAGCTTCCCGGGACAGCCTGAAAAACTGTTTTTT. Its translation is CASSFPGQPEKLFF.

The chain links TRBV5-4 to TRBJ1-2; 10 nucleotides agree with TRBD1. Germline CDR1 and CDR2: SGHNT and YYREEE (reference sequence). V gave up 4 bases and J gave up 5 bases; unmatched junction bases: 11. The CDR3 covers 16 residues. CDR3 sequence reads: CASSGDRGSWGYGYTF. The CDR3 DNA sequence: TGTGCCAGCAGCGGGGACAGGGGAAGTTGGGGATATGGCTACACCTTC.

The chain employs TRBV5-4 and TRBJ1-4, with 7 bases aligning to TRBD1. Germline assignment: CDR1 SGHNT and CDR2 YYREEE (reference sequence). This CDR3 is built from 14 residues. Losses at the gene ends were 0 bases for V and 8 bases for J; bases not matched to a gene: 4. CDR3 sequence (DNA): TGTGCCAGCAGCTTGGGACAGGGTTTAGAAAAACTGTTTTTT. Translating gives CASSLGQGLEKLFF.

V usage is TRBV4-1 and J usage is TRBJ1-3; 10 bases map to TRBD1. Germline loops: CDR1 MGHRA, CDR2 YSYEKL. This CDR3 is 18 amino acids long. V shed 0 bases, J shed 0 bases, and the junction held 5 bases outside the gene matches. The CDR3 DNA sequence: TGCGCCAGCAGCCAAGAATACGGGACAGGGGACTCTGGAAACACCATATATTTT. This codes for CASSQEYGTGDSGNTIYF.

The chain couples TRBV25-1 to TRBJ2-2; D is perhaps TRBD2 (7 bases). This CDR3 has 14 residues. CDR1 is MGHDK and CDR2 is SYGVNS in the germline V gene. Trimming removed 1 base at V and 6 bases at J, with 9 bases between. The chain's CDR3 is CASSESGGSGELFF. The CDR3 region has the DNA TGTGCCAGCAGTGAATCGGGGGGCTCCGGGGAGCTGTTTTTT.

This clone was detected only a few times. The V call is TRBV6-5, the J call TRBJ2-7; TRBD2 matches 10 bases. The CDR3 is 15 amino acids. Per germline, CDR1 MNHEY and CDR2 SVGAGI. The V gene end was trimmed by 0 bases and the J gene end by 7 bases; junction bases not matched to a gene: 6. The CDR3 here is CASSYSLAGAGEQYF. For the CDR3, the DNA is TGTGCCAGCAGTTACTCGCTAGCGGGAGCAGGAGAGCAGTACTTC.